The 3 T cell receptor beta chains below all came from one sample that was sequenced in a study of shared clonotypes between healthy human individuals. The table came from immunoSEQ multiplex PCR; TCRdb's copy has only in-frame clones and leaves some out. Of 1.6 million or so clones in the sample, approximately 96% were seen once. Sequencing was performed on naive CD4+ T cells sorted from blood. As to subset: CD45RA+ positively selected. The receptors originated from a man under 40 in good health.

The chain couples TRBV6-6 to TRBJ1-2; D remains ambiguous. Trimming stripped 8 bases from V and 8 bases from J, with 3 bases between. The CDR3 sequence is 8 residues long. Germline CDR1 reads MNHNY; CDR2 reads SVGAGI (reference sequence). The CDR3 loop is CASGGYTF. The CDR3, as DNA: TGTGCCAGCGGGGGCTACACCTTC.

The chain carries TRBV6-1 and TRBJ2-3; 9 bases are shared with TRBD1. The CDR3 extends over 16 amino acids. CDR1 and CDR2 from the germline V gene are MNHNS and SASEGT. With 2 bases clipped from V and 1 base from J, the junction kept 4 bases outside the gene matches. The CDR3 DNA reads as TGTGCCAGCAGTGAATTCGGGACAGGGCGCACAGATACGCAGTATTTT. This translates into CASSEFGTGRTDTQYF.

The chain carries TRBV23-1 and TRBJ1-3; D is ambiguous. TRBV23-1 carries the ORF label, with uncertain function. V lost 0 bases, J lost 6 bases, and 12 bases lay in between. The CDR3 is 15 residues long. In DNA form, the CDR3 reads TGCGCCAGCAGTCAATCGGGGAGGTACACAAACACCATATATTTT. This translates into CASSQSGRYTNTIYF.